This T cell receptor beta chain was profiled in a study of cytomegalovirus exposure and HLA in healthy donors. Germline loops: CDR1 SEHNR, CDR2 FQNEAQ (reference sequence). CDR3 size: 17 residues. The J segment lost 7 bases and the V segment lost 5 bases, leaving 12 bases of the junction unmatched. This clone is a singleton in its sample. Only in-frame clones appear in the TCRdb table, and some are missing; sequencing was by immunoSEQ multiplex PCR. The sample has roughly 140,000 clones; just over 90% are singletons. Source material: PBMCs. The chain recombines TRBV7-9 with TRBJ2-1; 12 nucleotides align to TRBD2. The TCR sequence derives from a man between 18 and 35 years old in good health and CMV-seronegative. In DNA, the CDR3 is TGTGCCAGCAGCCCCCACAACCTAGCGGGAGGGGTTAATGAGCAGTTCTTC. Translating it yields CASSPHNLAGGVNEQFF. The full variable domain, with the rest looked up from reference TRBV7-9 and TRBJ2-1, is DTGVSQNPRHKITKRGQNVTFRCDPISEHNRLYWYRQTLGQGPEFLTYFQNEAQLEKSRLLSDRFSAERPKGSFSTLEIQRTEQGDSAMYLCASSPHNLAGGVNEQFFGPGTRLTVL.